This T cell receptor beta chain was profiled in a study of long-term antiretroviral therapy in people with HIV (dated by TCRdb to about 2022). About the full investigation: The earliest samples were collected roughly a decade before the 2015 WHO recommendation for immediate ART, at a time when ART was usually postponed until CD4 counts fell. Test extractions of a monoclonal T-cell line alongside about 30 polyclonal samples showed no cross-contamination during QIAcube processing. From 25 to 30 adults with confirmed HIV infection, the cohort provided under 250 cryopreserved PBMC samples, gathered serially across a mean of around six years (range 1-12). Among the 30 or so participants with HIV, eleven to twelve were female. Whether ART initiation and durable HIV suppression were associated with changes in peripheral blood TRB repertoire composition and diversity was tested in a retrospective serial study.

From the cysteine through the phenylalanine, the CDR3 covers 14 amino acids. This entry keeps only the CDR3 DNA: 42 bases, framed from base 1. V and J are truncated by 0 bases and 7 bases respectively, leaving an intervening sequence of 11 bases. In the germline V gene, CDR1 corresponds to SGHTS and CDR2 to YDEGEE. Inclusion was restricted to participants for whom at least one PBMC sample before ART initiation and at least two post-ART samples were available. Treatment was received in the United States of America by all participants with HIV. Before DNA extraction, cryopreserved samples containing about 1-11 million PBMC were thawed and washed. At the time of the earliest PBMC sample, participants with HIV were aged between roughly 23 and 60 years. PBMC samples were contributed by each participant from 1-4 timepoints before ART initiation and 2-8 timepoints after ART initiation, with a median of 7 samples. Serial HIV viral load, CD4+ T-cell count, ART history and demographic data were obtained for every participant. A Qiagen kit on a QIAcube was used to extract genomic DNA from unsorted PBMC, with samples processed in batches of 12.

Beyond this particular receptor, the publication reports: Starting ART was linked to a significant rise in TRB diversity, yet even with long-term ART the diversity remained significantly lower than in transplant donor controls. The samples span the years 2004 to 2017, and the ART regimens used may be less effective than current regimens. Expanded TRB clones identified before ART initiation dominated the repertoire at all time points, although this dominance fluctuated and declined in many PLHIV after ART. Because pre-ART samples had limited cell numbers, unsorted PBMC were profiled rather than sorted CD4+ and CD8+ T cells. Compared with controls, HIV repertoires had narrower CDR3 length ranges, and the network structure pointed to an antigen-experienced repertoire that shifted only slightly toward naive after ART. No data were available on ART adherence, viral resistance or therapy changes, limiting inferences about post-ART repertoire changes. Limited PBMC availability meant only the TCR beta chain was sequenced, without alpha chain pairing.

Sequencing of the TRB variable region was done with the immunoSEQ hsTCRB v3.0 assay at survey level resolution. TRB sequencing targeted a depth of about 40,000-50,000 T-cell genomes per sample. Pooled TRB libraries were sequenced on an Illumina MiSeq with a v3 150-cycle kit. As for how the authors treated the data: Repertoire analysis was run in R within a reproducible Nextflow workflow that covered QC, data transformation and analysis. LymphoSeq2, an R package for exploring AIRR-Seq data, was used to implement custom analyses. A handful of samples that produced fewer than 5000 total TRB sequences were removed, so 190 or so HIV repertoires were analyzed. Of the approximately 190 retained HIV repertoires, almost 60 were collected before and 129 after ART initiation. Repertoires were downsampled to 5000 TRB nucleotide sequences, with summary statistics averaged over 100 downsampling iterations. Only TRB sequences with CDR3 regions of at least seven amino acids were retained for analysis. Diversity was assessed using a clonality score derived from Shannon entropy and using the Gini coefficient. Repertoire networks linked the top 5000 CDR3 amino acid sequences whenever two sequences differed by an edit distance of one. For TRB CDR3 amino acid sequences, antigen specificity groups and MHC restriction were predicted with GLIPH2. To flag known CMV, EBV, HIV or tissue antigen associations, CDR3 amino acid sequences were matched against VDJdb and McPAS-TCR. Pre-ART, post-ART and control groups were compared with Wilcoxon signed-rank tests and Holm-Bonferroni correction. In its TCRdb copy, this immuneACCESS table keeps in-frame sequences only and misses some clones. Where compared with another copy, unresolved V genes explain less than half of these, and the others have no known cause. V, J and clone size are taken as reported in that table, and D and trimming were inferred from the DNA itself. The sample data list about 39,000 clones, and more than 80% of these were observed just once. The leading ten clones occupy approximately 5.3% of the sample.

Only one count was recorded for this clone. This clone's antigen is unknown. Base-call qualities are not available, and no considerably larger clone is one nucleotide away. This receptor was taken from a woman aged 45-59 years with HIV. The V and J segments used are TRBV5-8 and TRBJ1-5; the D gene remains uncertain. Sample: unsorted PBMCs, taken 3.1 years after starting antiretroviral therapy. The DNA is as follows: TGTGCCAGCAGCTTGGGACCCTACGGGCAGCCCCAGCATTTT. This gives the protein CASSLGPYGQPQHF.